A single sample is the source of the 32 T cell receptor beta chains below, sequenced in a study of cytomegalovirus exposure and HLA in healthy donors. The PCR was carried out with 60 Vbeta primers and 13 Jbeta primers. Sequenced by immunoSEQ multiplex PCR; TCRdb stores in-frame clones only, minus some. The profile shows 120,000 to 150,000 clones, roughly 68% of them singletons. Sequenced sample: PBMCs. These receptor sequences come from a man aged 60 to 75 in good health and CMV-seronegative.

The V and J genes are TRBV9 and TRBJ1-1; D may be TRBD1 (6 bases). There are 16 residues in the CDR3. Trimming took off 3 bases at V and 5 bases at J, with 20 bases between the two ends. Germline CDR1 is SGDLS and CDR2 is YYNGEE. The CDR3 region has the DNA TGTGCCAGCAGCGCAGGGGCAGGGCCCAAGGAAACTGAAGCTTTCTTT. This encodes CASSAGAGPKETEAFF.

The rearrangement links TRBV5-1 to TRBJ2-5, with unresolved D. This CDR3 has 14 residues. Germline CDR1 and CDR2: SGHRS and YFSETQ. V dropped 1 base and J dropped 1 base, with 8 bases sitting between them. The CDR3 is CASSLLTGQETQYF. In DNA, the CDR3 is TGCGCCAGCAGCTTGCTAACGGGCCAAGAGACCCAGTACTTC.

This chain links TRBV7-8 with TRBJ2-1, with a weak D call TRBD2 (6 bases). The germline CDR1 and CDR2 sequences are SGHVS and FQNEAQ. The CDR3 is 15 residues long. Trimming took off 5 bases at V and 4 bases at J, with 15 bases between the two ends. The CDR3 region has the DNA TGTGCCAGCAGCCCTACACGGAGGGAATACAATGAGCAGTTCTTC. Amino acid sequence: CASSPTRREYNEQFF.

The rearrangement links TRBV27 to TRBJ2-2, with 13 positions matching TRBD2. Germline V CDR1 and CDR2: MNHEY, SMNVEV (reference sequence). There are 22 residues in the CDR3. CDR3 sequence (DNA): TGTCCTTCACAACCTAAAACGGAGTTAGGGACTAGCGGGAAGAGGAACACCGGGGAGCTGTTTTTT. Translating it yields CPSQPKTELGTSGKRNTGELFF.

The chain links TRBV5-1 to TRBJ2-5; D possibly corresponds to TRBD1 (5 bases). V lost 6 bases, J lost 1 base, and 10 bases lay in between. Germline values: CDR1 SGHRS, CDR2 YFSETQ. The CDR3 consists of 13 residues. The DNA for the CDR3 is TGCGCCAGCAAGGCAGGGCCCCAAGAGACCCAGTACTTC. Amino acid sequence: CASKAGPQETQYF.

This clone was observed a few times. The chain couples TRBV5-1 to TRBJ2-7; no firm D call. The CDR3 sequence is 12 residues long. The germline gives CDR1 SGHRS, CDR2 YFSETQ. V lost 0 bases, J lost 6 bases, and 7 bases lay in between. This chain's CDR3 is CASSLVAGEQYF. Here the CDR3 DNA reads TGCGCCAGCAGCTTGGTAGCCGGCGAGCAGTACTTC. Using reference TRBV5-1 and TRBJ2-7 for the parts outside the CDR3, the full variable domain is KAGVTQTPRYLIKTRGQQVTLSCSPISGHRSVSWYQQTPGQGLQFLFEYFSETQRNKGNFPGRFSGRQFSNSRSEMNVSTLELGDSALYLCASSLVAGEQYFGPGTRLTVT.

V is TRBV25-1 and J is TRBJ2-7, with no clear D. Germline V gene lookup returns CDR1 MGHDK and CDR2 SYGVNS. The CDR3 totals 11 residues. Trimming left V 2 bases short and J 7 bases short, with 6 bases between. The CDR3: CASSELREQYF. The CDR3 DNA sequence: TGTGCCAGCAGTGAACTGAGGGAGCAGTACTTC.

As to this clone: The same CDR3 arises from other DNA sequences in this sample as well. The chain has TRBV5-4 and TRBJ2-5; tentative D call: TRBD1 (6 bases). Trimming removed 4 bases from V and 2 bases from J, with 9 bases in between. Germline lookup yields CDR1 SGHNT and CDR2 YYREEE (reference sequence). The CDR3 consists of 13 residues. The CDR3 DNA follows: TGTGCCAGCAGCCTTGGACAGCAAGAGACCCAGTACTTC. Its translation: CASSLGQQETQYF.

This clone was observed a single time. The rearrangement links TRBV5-6 to TRBJ1-1; 7 bases line up with TRBD1. The CDR3 length is 15 residues. Unmatched junction bases numbered 9, after V lost 6 bases and J lost 1 base. Germline V gene data show CDR1 as SGHDT and CDR2 as YYEEEE. CDR3 sequence (DNA): TGTGCCAGCAAATTGTTGGGACAGCCGAACACTGAAGCTTTCTTT. Translating it yields CASKLLGQPNTEAFF.

The chain links TRBV29-1 to TRBJ2-7, with D tentatively TRBD1 (6 bases). Germline values: CDR1 SQVTM, CDR2 ANQGSEA. The V end lost 6 bases, the J end lost 2 bases, and 14 bases lay between the germline ends. The CDR3 runs to 13 residues. CDR3 amino acids: CSVSQGSPYEQYF. The DNA for the CDR3 is TGCAGCGTAAGCCAGGGGTCCCCCTACGAGCAGTACTTC.

The V and J genes are TRBV7-2 and TRBJ2-1; TRBD2 agrees at 8 bases. Germline trimming cut 5 bases from V and 7 bases from J; bases unmatched to any gene: 13. CDR1 SGHTA and CDR2 FQGNSA come from the germline V gene. This CDR3 has 16 amino acids. Here the CDR3 reads CASSNSGTSRRNEQFF. The DNA for the CDR3 is TGTGCCAGCAGCAACTCCGGGACTAGTAGGCGGAATGAGCAGTTCTTC.

The chain employs TRBV29-1 and TRBJ2-1; TRBD2 matches at 10 bases. The J segment lost 0 bases and the V segment lost 3 bases, leaving 8 bases of the junction unmatched. Per the germline V gene, CDR1 is SQVTM and CDR2 is ANQGSEA. This CDR3 is 17 amino acids long. CDR3 protein: CSVDSSGRASSYNEQFF. CDR3 nucleotides: TGCAGCGTTGATTCGAGCGGGAGGGCGAGCTCCTACAATGAGCAGTTCTTC.

The rearrangement joins TRBV28 to TRBJ1-6; TRBD1 aligns across 7 bases. The junction had 9 bases not matched to a gene; V was cut back by 6 bases and J by 7 bases. Germline loops: CDR1 MDHEN, CDR2 SYDVKM. The CDR3 is 15 amino acids. As DNA, the CDR3 is TGTGCCAGCAGGAAACAGGGGATGTGGAATTCACCCCTCCACTTT. It yields the protein CASRKQGMWNSPLHF.

In its sample, this clone was seen once. The junction shows a germline mismatch at one end, possibly a read error. The J gene is TRBJ2-1, the V gene TRBV7-2; D might be TRBD2 (5 bases). Germline CDR1 reads SGHTA; CDR2 reads FQGNSA. The CDR3 length is 15 residues. The CDR3 bases are TGTGCCAGCAGCTTCAAGAGCGGAGCTTACAGTGAGCAGTTCTTC. As protein: CASSFKSGAYSEQFF.

There are a few counts of this clone. The chain combines TRBV19 with TRBJ2-3, with no clear D. Germline CDR1 is LNHDA and CDR2 is SQIVND (reference sequence). The CDR3 length is 14 residues. V dropped 2 bases and J dropped 2 bases, with 8 bases sitting between them. The CDR3 spells CASSIPGLTDTQYF. CDR3 coding DNA: TGTGCCAGTAGTATACCGGGTCTCACAGATACGCAGTATTTT.

This chain joins TRBV28 and TRBJ2-7; D remains ambiguous. The V gene's germline CDR1 is MDHEN and CDR2 SYDVKM. CDR3 size: 12 residues. The V and J ends lost 9 bases and 2 bases respectively, with 11 bases between them. Written as DNA, the CDR3 is TGTGCCAGTCAGACTCGCCCCTACGAGCAGTACTTC. This encodes CASQTRPYEQYF.

The chain uses TRBV5-1 and TRBJ2-1, with D perhaps TRBD1 (5 bases). This CDR3 has 10 amino acids. Between the trimmed V and J ends, which lost 7 bases and 7 bases, there was a span of 6 bases. Looked up from germline, CDR1 is SGHRS and CDR2 is YFSETQ. CDR3 sequence (DNA): TGCGCCAGCGGGGCGAATGAGCAGTTCTTC. Its protein product is CASGANEQFF.

This clone was detected only a few times. This chain uses TRBV18 with TRBJ1-1; TRBD1 might be the D (5 bases). CDR3 length: 14 amino acids. V dropped 5 bases and J dropped 4 bases, with 14 bases sitting between them. CDR1 and CDR2 from the germline V gene are KGHSH and LQKENI. CDR3 in DNA: TGTGCCAGCTCAACGAGCAGGGAACCCACTGAAGCTTTCTTT. Its protein product is CASSTSREPTEAFF.

The chain recombines TRBV28 with TRBJ1-1; D unresolved. V lost 7 bases and J lost 4, with 10 bases in between. Germline V gives CDR1 MDHEN, CDR2 SYDVKM. CDR3 length equals 12 residues. The CDR3 protein is CASTVEGTEAFF. The DNA of the CDR3 is TGTGCCAGCACCGTTGAGGGCACTGAAGCTTTCTTT.

The chain recombines TRBV7-2 with TRBJ2-7, with D tentatively TRBD2 (5 bases). The CDR3 spans 14 residues. Germline V gives CDR1 SGHTA, CDR2 FQGNSA. Trimming left V 5 bases short and J 0 bases short, with 11 bases between. CDR3 nucleotides: TGTGCCAGCAGCCGGACTGCCAACTCCTACGAGCAGTACTTC. Translating gives CASSRTANSYEQYF.

The chain recombines TRBV19 with TRBJ2-5; TRBD2 agrees at 13 bases. The germline V gene encodes CDR1 LNHDA and CDR2 SQIVND (reference sequence). The CDR3 runs to 16 residues. J lost 5 bases, V lost 5 bases, and 8 bases had no gene match. CDR3 DNA sequence: TGTGCCAGTAGTGAACTAGCGGGAGGGCCTGGGGAGACCCAGTACTTC. As protein: CASSELAGGPGETQYF.

This chain uses TRBV7-2 with TRBJ2-1, with 8 positions matching TRBD2. V lost 1 base to trimming and J lost 8 bases; unmatched junction nucleotides: 10. The CDR3 length is 16 residues. Per germline, CDR1 SGHTA and CDR2 FQGNSA. The CDR3 DNA is TGTGCCAGCAGCTTAGTAGGCGGGAGGATGGTGGATGAGCAGTTCTTC. It yields the protein CASSLVGGRMVDEQFF. Using reference TRBV7-2 and TRBJ2-1 for the parts outside the CDR3, the full variable domain is GAGVSQSPSNKVTEKGKDVELRCDPISGHTALYWYRQSLGQGLEFLIYFQGNSAPDKSGLPSDRFSAERTGGSVSTLTIQRTQQEDSAVYLCASSLVGGRMVDEQFFGPGTRLTVL.

The chain's CDR3 is CASSLGAGLGNTEAFF. The CDR3 DNA sequence: TGCGCCAGCAGCTTGGGGGCAGGGTTAGGGAACACTGAAGCTTTCTTT. The V call is TRBV5-1, the J call TRBJ1-1; TRBD1 is a possible D gene (5 bases). The V gene's germline CDR1 is SGHRS and CDR2 YFSETQ. V was shortened by 0 bases and J by 1 base, with 13 bases between the two germline ends. The CDR3 runs 16 residues. Full variable domain (outside the CDR3, taken from reference TRBV5-1 and TRBJ1-1): KAGVTQTPRYLIKTRGQQVTLSCSPISGHRSVSWYQQTPGQGLQFLFEYFSETQRNKGNFPGRFSGRQFSNSRSEMNVSTLELGDSALYLCASSLGAGLGNTEAFFGQGTRLTVV.

The rearrangement joins TRBV27 to TRBJ1-2; 9 bases agree with TRBD1. The CDR3 covers 14 residues. The J segment lost 4 bases and the V segment lost 6 bases, leaving 6 bases of the junction unmatched. Germline V gene sequence: CDR1 MNHEY, CDR2 SMNVEV (reference sequence). Here the CDR3 DNA reads TGTGCCAGCAGGGCAACAGGGGGCGGCTATGGCTACACCTTC. Translated, it gives CASRATGGGYGYTF.

This clone was recorded a few times. The chain joins TRBV10-1 to TRBJ2-7; tentatively, D is TRBD1 (7 bases). Germline CDR1 reads WNHNN; CDR2 reads SYGVQD (reference sequence). Trimming removed 2 bases at V and 6 bases at J, with 11 bases between. CDR3 length: 13 amino acids. The CDR3 DNA is TGCGCCAGCAGTGAGGGGCAGGGGGGCGAGCAGTACTTC. Translating gives CASSEGQGGEQYF.

This clone was seen a few times. Here the CDR3 DNA reads TGTGCCACTGCTGCTAGGACAGGGAGCTCCTATAATTCACCCCTCCACTTT. Its protein product is CATAARTGSSYNSPLHF. V is TRBV27 and J is TRBJ1-6; 8 bases are shared with TRBD1. The CDR3 is 17 amino acids. The V and J ends lost 10 bases and 0 bases, in that order; junction bases with no gene match: 11. Germline V gene data show CDR1 as MNHEY and CDR2 as SMNVEV (reference sequence).

The chain recombines TRBV18 with TRBJ1-1; 9 nucleotides align to TRBD1. Germline CDR1 is KGHSH and CDR2 is LQKENI. CDR3 length: 15 residues. J was trimmed by 4 bases and V by 3 bases; bases with no gene match: 6. The CDR3 region is CASSPLQGAGTEAFF. The CDR3 nucleotides read TGTGCCAGCTCACCGTTACAGGGGGCGGGCACTGAAGCTTTCTTT.

This clone was seen only a few times. The genes are TRBV28 and TRBJ2-7, with a possible D match to TRBD2 (7 bases). The germline V gene has CDR1 MDHEN and CDR2 SYDVKM. The CDR3 has 13 residues. Trimming removed 7 bases from V and 6 bases from J, with 16 bases in between. The CDR3 nucleotides are TGTGCCAGCAAAGGGGGGGGATTTCTCGAGCAGTACTTC. This sequence encodes CASKGGGFLEQYF. Looking up the rest from reference TRBV28 and TRBJ2-7 gives the full variable domain: DVKVTQSSRYLVKRTGEKVFLECVQDMDHENMFWYRQDPGLGLRLIYFSYDVKMKEKGDIPEGYSVSREKKERFSLILESASTNQTSMYLCASKGGGFLEQYFGPGTRLTVT.

This clone has more than one count but fewer than ten. The chain employs TRBV7-6 and TRBJ1-3; maybe TRBD1 (6 bases). V gave up 5 bases and J gave up 0 bases, with 14 bases separating them. Germline CDR1 and CDR2: SGHVS and FNYEAQ. There are 16 residues in the CDR3. The CDR3 sequence is CASSPGTPASGNTIYF. CDR3 coding DNA: TGTGCCAGCAGCCCCGGGACACCAGCCTCTGGAAACACCATATATTTT.

This clone appeared a single time. The chain recombines TRBV9 with TRBJ1-2; D is undetermined. From germline, CDR1 is SGDLS and CDR2 YYNGEE. V was clipped by 0 bases and J by 2 bases, with 8 bases between them. The CDR3 is 14 residues long. This chain's CDR3 is CASSVGGSNYGYTF. The DNA of the CDR3 is TGTGCCAGCAGCGTAGGAGGCAGCAACTATGGCTACACCTTC.

V is TRBV28 and J is TRBJ1-5; D is perhaps TRBD1 (5 bases). Between the trimmed V and J ends, which lost 3 bases and 0 bases, there was a span of 12 bases. CDR3 length: 16 residues. The germline CDR1 and CDR2 sequences are MDHEN and SYDVKM. The CDR3 sequence is CASSFPLGDSNQPQHF. CDR3 DNA: TGTGCCAGCAGTTTTCCCCTAGGGGATAGCAATCAGCCCCAGCATTTT. Full variable domain (rest looked up from reference TRBV28 and TRBJ1-5): DVKVTQSSRYLVKRTGEKVFLECVQDMDHENMFWYRQDPGLGLRLIYFSYDVKMKEKGDIPEGYSVSREKKERFSLILESASTNQTSMYLCASSFPLGDSNQPQHFGDGTRLSIL.

This clone was observed a few times. This chain uses TRBV2 with TRBJ2-7; the match to TRBD2 covers 7 bases. The CDR3 sequence is 11 residues long. CDR1 SNHLY and CDR2 FYNNEI come from the germline V gene. Losses at the gene ends were 10 bases for V and 4 bases for J; bases not matched to a gene: 4. The CDR3 spells CATRDYYEQYF. The CDR3 nucleotides are TGTGCCACACGGGACTATTACGAGCAGTACTTC.